These T cell receptor beta chains were read from a single sample in a study of naive and memory T cell subsets. TCRdb re-analysed the UMI-ligation and nested PCR reads in MiXCR, keeping a single row per CDR3 protein. The table lists tens of thousands of distinct CDR3 sequences, over 10% of them singletons. The sequenced sample was central memory CD4+ T cells from blood. These receptor sequences come from a human donor in good health. The CDR3 runs from the conserved cysteine through the conserved F or W. A D gene is named only where the DNA matches it firmly. Rows give clone size only sometimes, using once, few, many, or a class for an expanded clone.

length,D,J,size,V,CDR3,DNA
15,TRBD1,TRBJ1-5,few,TRBV6-6,CASSVTGDSNQPQHF,TGTGCCAGCAGTGTGACAGGGGATAGCAATCAGCCCCAGCATTTT
15,TRBD1,TRBJ2-1,once,TRBV7-3,CASSAPGTGINEQFF,TGTGCCAGCAGCGCGCCCGGGACAGGGATCAATGAGCAGTTCTTC
11,.,TRBJ2-7,few,TRBV12-3/TRBV12-4,CASSFEGEQYF,TGTGCCAGCAGTTTCGAAGGCGAGCAGTACTTC
15,.,TRBJ1-1,few,TRBV5-1,CASSLVGGTNTEAFF,TGCGCCAGCAGCTTGGTTGGGGGAACGAACACTGAAGCTTTCTTT
14,.,TRBJ1-3,many,TRBV14,CASRGPVFGNTIYF,TGTGCCAGCAGGGGACCCGTTTTCGGAAACACCATATATTTT
14,TRBD1,TRBJ2-5,few,TRBV29-1,CSADRDRGRKTQYF,TGCAGCGCCGACCGGGACAGGGGGCGAAAGACCCAGTACTTC
15,.,TRBJ2-2,.,TRBV7-2,CASSQEGLNTGELFF,TGTGCCAGCAGTCAAGAGGGCCTGAACACCGGGGAGCTGTTTTTT
16,.,TRBJ2-7,.,TRBV5-5,CASSLPRPRGGHEQYF,TGTGCCAGCAGCTTACCCCGTCCCAGGGGTGGTCACGAGCAGTACTTC
15,TRBD2,TRBJ2-3,.,TRBV6-2/TRBV6-3,CASLEASGYMDTQYF,TGTGCCAGTCTCGAGGCTAGCGGATACATGGATACGCAGTATTTT
17,.,TRBJ2-2,.,TRBV4-1,CASSQDAQGLNTGELFF,TGCGCCAGCAGCCAAGATGCTCAGGGGCTTAACACCGGGGAGCTGTTTTTT
13,.,TRBJ2-5,many,TRBV7-2,CASSLDRQETQYF,TGTGCCAGCAGCCTCGACAGGCAAGAGACCCAGTACTTC